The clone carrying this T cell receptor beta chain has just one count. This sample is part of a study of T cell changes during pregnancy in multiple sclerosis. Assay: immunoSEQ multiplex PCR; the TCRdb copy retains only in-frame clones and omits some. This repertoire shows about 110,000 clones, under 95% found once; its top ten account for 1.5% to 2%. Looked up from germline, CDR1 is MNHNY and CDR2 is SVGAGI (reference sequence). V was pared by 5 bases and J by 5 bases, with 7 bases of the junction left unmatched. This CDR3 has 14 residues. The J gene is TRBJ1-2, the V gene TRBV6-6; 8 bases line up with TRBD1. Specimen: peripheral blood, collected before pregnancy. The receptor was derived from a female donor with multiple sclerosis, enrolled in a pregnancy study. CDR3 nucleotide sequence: TGTGCCAGCAGTCCGGACAGGGCCGGTTATGGCTACACCTTC. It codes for CASSPDRAGYGYTF.